The 8 T cell receptor beta chains given below trace back to one sample, sequenced in a study of blood T cell repertoires in COVID-19. Assay: immunoSEQ multiplex PCR; the TCRdb copy retains only in-frame clones and omits some. The table lists 150,000 to 200,000 clones, nearly 90% of them singletons. The specimen was peripheral blood. Source of these receptors: a man younger than 35 who had recovered from COVID-19.

The rearrangement uses TRBV2 and TRBJ1-1; perhaps TRBD1 as D (6 bases). CDR1 is SNHLY, CDR2 FYNNEI, per germline. Deletions cut 4 bases from V and 4 bases from J, with 13 bases between. This CDR3 contains 14 residues. The CDR3 is CASSGRPQGTEAFF. The DNA for the CDR3 is TGTGCCAGCAGTGGGCGCCCACAGGGCACTGAAGCTTTCTTT.

V usage is TRBV18 and J usage is TRBJ2-4; TRBD1 matches 7 bases. The V segment lost 6 bases and the J segment 3 bases; nucleotides outside the gene matches: 5. The CDR3 loop spans 14 amino acids. CDR1 is KGHSH, CDR2 LQKENI, per germline. The chain's CDR3 is CASSTTGYKNIQYF. CDR3 nucleotides: TGTGCCAGCTCGACGACAGGGTACAAAAACATTCAGTACTTC.

The V call is TRBV5-1, the J call TRBJ2-7; 8 nucleotides agree with TRBD1. CDR1 SGHRS and CDR2 YFSETQ come from the germline V gene. This CDR3 region has 15 residues. Germline trimming cut 2 bases from V and 5 bases from J; bases unmatched to any gene: 9. In nucleotides, the CDR3 is TGCGCCAGCAGCTTAGGACGCAGGGGGCCCCACGAGCAGTACTTC. It encodes CASSLGRRGPHEQYF.

This chain joins TRBV9 and TRBJ2-1; the D is unclear. V dropped 0 bases and J dropped 6 bases, with 16 bases sitting between them. The V gene's germline CDR1 is SGDLS and CDR2 YYNGEE. The CDR3 covers 16 residues. CDR3 coding DNA: TGTGCCAGCAGCGTAGGGGCCGTTGGCAGATCCAATGAGCAGTTCTTC. It codes for CASSVGAVGRSNEQFF. The variable domain in full, completed from reference TRBV9 and TRBJ2-1, reads DSGVTQTPKHLITATGQRVTLRCSPRSGDLSVYWYQQSLDQGLQFLIQYYNGEERAKGNILERFSAQQFPDLHSELNLSSLELGDSALYFCASSVGAVGRSNEQFFGPGTRLTVL.

This clone was seen a single time. J is TRBJ1-5 and V is TRBV2; D is undetermined. Germline lookup yields CDR1 SNHLY and CDR2 FYNNEI. The CDR3 is made up of 12 amino acids. V dropped 4 bases and J dropped 6 bases, with 7 bases sitting between them. As DNA, the CDR3 is TGTGCCAGCAGTGTGGCAGTTCAGCCCCAGCATTTT. This encodes CASSVAVQPQHF.

In DNA, the CDR3 is TGTGCCAGCAGCGTGAGGGACAGGGGCGCTGAAGCTTTCTTT. As protein: CASSVRDRGAEAFF. The chain is built from TRBV9 and TRBJ1-1, with 10 positions matching TRBD1. The CDR3 runs 14 residues. Germline V gene lookup returns CDR1 SGDLS and CDR2 YYNGEE. V lost 2 bases to trimming and J lost 6 bases; unmatched junction nucleotides: 4.

The chain combines TRBV19 with TRBJ2-2; unclear D gene. CDR1 LNHDA and CDR2 SQIVND come from the germline V gene (reference sequence). Trimming removed 4 bases from V and 5 bases from J, with 11 bases in between. This CDR3 contains 14 residues. CDR3 nucleotides: TGTGCCAGTAGTAACCCAGTCCAGACCGGGGAGCTGTTTTTT. Translating it yields CASSNPVQTGELFF.

The CDR3: CASSSLTDTQYF. The CDR3 DNA sequence: TGTGCCAGCAGCTCCCTCACAGATACGCAGTATTTT. The chain carries TRBV7-2 and TRBJ2-3; no firm D call. Trimming cost V 4 bases and J 2 bases, with 4 bases left between them. The CDR3 is 12 residues long. Germline-derived CDR1 and CDR2 are SGHTA and FQGNSA.